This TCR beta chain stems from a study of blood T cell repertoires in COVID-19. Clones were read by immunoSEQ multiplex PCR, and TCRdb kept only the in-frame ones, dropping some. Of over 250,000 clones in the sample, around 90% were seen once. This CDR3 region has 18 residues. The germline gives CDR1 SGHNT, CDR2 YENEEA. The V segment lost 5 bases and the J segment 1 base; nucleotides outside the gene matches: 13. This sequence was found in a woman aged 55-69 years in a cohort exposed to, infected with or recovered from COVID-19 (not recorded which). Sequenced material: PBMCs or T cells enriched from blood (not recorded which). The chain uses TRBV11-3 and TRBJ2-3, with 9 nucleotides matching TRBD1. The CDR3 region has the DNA TGTGCCAGCAGCCCCGGGACAGGGATTCCCGGTGGCACAGATACGCAGTATTTT. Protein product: CASSPGTGIPGGTDTQYF.